The T cell receptor (beta chain) described here comes from a study of blood T cell repertoires in COVID-19. About the study: Collection of acute and convalescent COVID-19 samples took place in the United States, Italy and Spain. In each case, the material was cDNA or gDNA derived from T cells, B-cell-depleted T cells, or PBMCs.

Per the study methods: Quantification of nucleated cells was approximated via reference gene primer amplification. Some clones are missing from TCRdb's copy, which holds only in-frame ones; the method was immunoSEQ multiplex PCR. V, J and clone size were drawn from that table, and D and trimming were deduced from the DNA. Seen here are some 160,000 clones, 65% to 90% observed once, and the top ten hold less than 2%. V was cut by 5 bases and J by 4 bases, with 9 bases left in between. CDR1 and CDR2 from the germline V gene are LNHDA and SQIVND (reference sequence). There are 12 residues in the CDR3. Sequencing was carried out using peripheral blood. V is TRBV19 and J is TRBJ2-7; D is perhaps TRBD1 (6 bases). The receptor comes from a human donor in a cohort sampled during active COVID-19. The CDR3 reads CASSFQGYEQYF. Written as DNA, the CDR3 is TGTGCCAGTAGTTTCCAGGGGTACGAGCAGTACTTC. The variable domain in full, with the rest retrieved from reference TRBV19 and TRBJ2-7, is DGGITQSPKYLFRKEGQNVTLSCEQNLNHDAMYWYRQDPGQGLRLIYYSQIVNDFQKGDIAEGYSVSREKKESFPLTVTSAQKNPTAFYLCASSFQGYEQYFGPGTRLTVT.